Shown below are 24 T cell receptor beta chains from a single sample sequenced in a study of beta chain features in type 1 diabetes. These TCRs' antigens remain unknown. General study points: Within each of all four CD4+ subsets, Type 1 diabetes patients had TCRB CDR3s that were moderately but significantly shorter.

The entirety of the isolated RNA underwent reverse transcription, so expressed TCRB transcripts were sequenced. TCRdb keeps only in-frame clones here, not all; method: immunoSEQ multiplex PCR. Here the sample spans about 160,000 clones, 7% to 9% being singletons. Sequenced: central memory CD4+ T cells from blood. Source of these receptors: a man between 18 and 35 years old with type 1 diabetes.

V gene TRBV28 combines with J gene TRBJ1-3, with no clear D. V was clipped by 5 bases and J by 8 bases, with 13 bases between them. Looked up from germline, CDR1 is MDHEN and CDR2 is SYDVKM. This CDR3 region has 13 residues. The CDR3 sequence is CASSRFDGDTIYF. CDR3 coding DNA: TGTGCCAGCAGTCGGTTCGACGGGGACACCATATATTTT. The variable domain in full, with the rest retrieved from reference TRBV28 and TRBJ1-3, is DVKVTQSSRYLVKRTGEKVFLECVQDMDHENMFWYRQDPGLGLRLIYFSYDVKMKEKGDIPEGYSVSREKKERFSLILESASTNQTSMYLCASSRFDGDTIYFGEGSWLTVV.

There are a few counts of this clone. This chain links TRBV19 with TRBJ1-5; D not certain. The CDR3 covers 13 residues. V was pared by 3 bases and J by 5 bases, with 8 bases between. Germline CDR1 reads LNHDA; CDR2 reads SQIVND (reference sequence). DNA for the CDR3: TGTGCCAGTAGTATGGTTGAGTATCAGCCCCAGCATTTT. Translation gives CASSMVEYQPQHF.

This clone was found a few times. J is TRBJ2-7 and V is TRBV28; 12 nucleotides line up with TRBD2. V dropped 6 bases and J dropped 7; count of bases not matched to a gene: 4. This CDR3 is built from 13 residues. Germline V gene data show CDR1 as MDHEN and CDR2 as SYDVKM. CDR3 amino acids: CASRLAGGSEQYF. DNA for the CDR3: TGTGCCAGCAGACTAGCGGGAGGCTCTGAGCAGTACTTC. The full variable domain, with the rest looked up from reference TRBV28 and TRBJ2-7, is DVKVTQSSRYLVKRTGEKVFLECVQDMDHENMFWYRQDPGLGLRLIYFSYDVKMKEKGDIPEGYSVSREKKERFSLILESASTNQTSMYLCASRLAGGSEQYFGPGTRLTVT.

This clone turned up a few times. The rearrangement joins TRBV18 to TRBJ2-7; D perhaps matches TRBD2 (5 bases). Germline-derived CDR1 and CDR2 are KGHSH and LQKENI. V lost 0 bases and J lost 0, with 9 bases in between. This CDR3 contains 15 residues. DNA for the CDR3: TGTGCCAGCTCACCACCGAGTCGGGGCTCCTACGAGCAGTACTTC. This gives the protein CASSPPSRGSYEQYF.

The chain has TRBV29-1 and TRBJ2-2, with D hard to call. Trimming removed 6 bases from V and 6 bases from J, with 14 bases in between. The germline gives CDR1 SQVTM, CDR2 ANQGSEA. The CDR3 spans 13 residues. CDR3 DNA: TGCAGCGTATCGACTCCTCTTTCCGGGGAGCTGTTTTTT. It translates to CSVSTPLSGELFF.

This clone was seen a handful of times. The genes are TRBV4-3 and TRBJ1-1; TRBD1 aligns across 8 bases. The ends lost 1 base at V and 8 bases at J; junction bases unmatched: 9. CDR1 and CDR2 (germline): LGHNA, YSLEER. CDR3 length: 15 residues. The CDR3 loop is CASSQVRGQAPEAFF. The CDR3, as DNA: TGCGCCAGCAGCCAAGTTCGGGGACAGGCCCCAGAAGCTTTCTTT.

The V gene is TRBV11-2, the J gene TRBJ2-7, with 8 positions matching TRBD1. CDR3 length: 15 residues. V shed 1 base, J shed 5 bases, and the junction held 7 bases outside the gene matches. Germline CDR1 is SGHAT and CDR2 is FQNNGV. This CDR3 reads CASSLASGTGHEQYF. In nucleotides, the CDR3 is TGTGCCAGCAGCTTAGCCTCCGGGACAGGTCACGAGCAGTACTTC.

This clone came up a few times. The chain joins TRBV27 to TRBJ2-3; TRBD2 matches at 12 bases. The V and J ends lost 7 bases and 2 bases, in that order; junction bases with no gene match: 4. Germline CDR1 reads MNHEY; CDR2 reads SMNVEV (reference sequence). This CDR3 has 15 residues. The CDR3 is CASKRLAGDTDTQYF. CDR3 in DNA: TGTGCCAGCAAACGACTAGCGGGGGACACAGATACGCAGTATTTT.

The V gene is TRBV6-5, the J gene TRBJ1-1, with D tentatively TRBD1 (6 bases). Germline values: CDR1 MNHEY, CDR2 SVGAGI. V gave up 6 bases and J gave up 6 bases, with 20 bases separating them. The CDR3 has 15 residues. CDR3 sequence reads: CASRPADRNLAEAFF. The CDR3 DNA follows: TGTGCCAGCAGACCCGCAGACAGGAATTTGGCTGAAGCTTTCTTT.

This clone came up a few times. The chain uses TRBV5-1 and TRBJ2-2; the D is unclear. The CDR3 has 14 amino acids. Per germline, CDR1 SGHRS and CDR2 YFSETQ. V lost 1 base and J lost 1, with 5 bases in between. CDR3 in amino acids: CASSLSGNTGELFF. CDR3 DNA: TGCGCCAGCAGCTTGTCGGGGAACACCGGGGAGCTGTTTTTT.

The V gene is TRBV7-2, the J gene TRBJ2-5, with 7 bases matching TRBD2. The CDR3 is made up of 14 amino acids. V lost 4 bases and J lost 1; bases outside the gene matches: 3. Germline CDR1 reads SGHTA; CDR2 reads FQGNSA. The CDR3 sequence: CASSWGGGQETQYF. The CDR3 DNA sequence: TGTGCCAGCAGCTGGGGGGGAGGCCAAGAGACCCAGTACTTC.

This clone was found many times. This chain links TRBV29-1 with TRBJ2-7, with D tentatively TRBD2 (7 bases). The V and J ends lost 5 bases and 3 bases respectively, with 14 bases between them. The CDR3 length is 13 residues. CDR1 is SQVTM, CDR2 ANQGSEA, per germline. The CDR3 region is CSVREGVDYEQYF. CDR3 coding DNA: TGCAGCGTTAGGGAGGGGGTGGACTACGAGCAGTACTTC.

This clone turned up a few times. The chain joins TRBV18 to TRBJ1-4, with D tentatively TRBD1 (5 bases). V dropped 3 bases and J dropped 6 bases, with 8 bases sitting between them. CDR1 KGHSH and CDR2 LQKENI come from the germline V gene. The CDR3 is 13 residues long. CDR3 in amino acids: CASSPSQDEKLFF. In DNA, the CDR3 is TGTGCCAGCTCACCTTCACAGGATGAAAAACTGTTTTTT.

This clone was counted between two and nine times. This rearrangement joins TRBV11-2 to TRBJ2-5, with 8 bases aligning to TRBD2. The CDR3 runs 14 residues. Per the germline V gene, CDR1 is SGHAT and CDR2 is FQNNGV. J gave up 4 bases and V 4 bases, and 5 bases lay outside the gene matches. Written as DNA, the CDR3 is TGTGCCAGCAGCTCGCGGGGGGAGGGAGAGACCCAGTACTTC. Amino acids: CASSSRGEGETQYF.

This clone was found a few times. V gene TRBV5-1 combines with J gene TRBJ2-4; 8 nucleotides match TRBD1. J gave up 8 bases and V 2 bases, and 12 bases lay outside the gene matches. Germline V gene sequence: CDR1 SGHRS, CDR2 YFSETQ. The CDR3 totals 16 residues. The CDR3 coding sequence is TGCGCCAGCAGCTTCGCACGTCAGGGGGCGTCAGACATTCAGTACTTC. Encoded protein: CASSFARQGASDIQYF.

The chain has TRBV10-3 and TRBJ2-1; D not certain. Looked up from germline, CDR1 is ENHRY and CDR2 is SYGVKD. The CDR3 contains 12 residues. Trimming pared 6 bases from V and 8 bases from J, leaving 11 bases between. This CDR3 is CAISDSKDEQFF. The CDR3 DNA reads TGTGCCATCAGCGACTCTAAGGATGAGCAGTTCTTC.

This clone has a handful of counts. The chain employs TRBV18 and TRBJ2-1; 8 nucleotides agree with TRBD2. CDR1 is KGHSH, CDR2 LQKENI, per germline. The CDR3 totals 15 residues. With 5 bases clipped from V and 5 bases from J, the junction kept 8 bases outside the gene matches. The CDR3 bases are TGTGCCAGCTCAACACTAGCGGATCTTAACAATGAGCAGTTCTTC. It encodes CASSTLADLNNEQFF.

In its sample, this clone was seen many times. V gene TRBV14 combines with J gene TRBJ1-1; D unclear. From germline, CDR1 is SGHDN and CDR2 FVKESK. CDR3 length: 14 amino acids. Between the trimmed V and J ends, which lost 6 bases and 0 bases, there was a span of 11 bases. DNA for the CDR3: TGTGCCAGCAGGTGGGGAGGGATGAACACTGAAGCTTTCTTT. Encoded protein: CASRWGGMNTEAFF.

The chain uses TRBV7-2 and TRBJ1-5; 7 nucleotides align to TRBD1. This CDR3 has 16 amino acids. After removal of 7 bases from V and 3 bases from J, the junction contained 12 bases not matched to a gene. The germline CDR1 and CDR2 sequences are SGHTA and FQGNSA. In DNA, the CDR3 is TGTGCCAGCACCAAAGGGGGGACAGCGATCAATCAGCCCCAGCATTTT. This sequence encodes CASTKGGTAINQPQHF. Based on the CDR3 plus reference TRBV7-2 and TRBJ1-5, the full variable domain is GAGVSQSPSNKVTEKGKDVELRCDPISGHTALYWYRQSLGQGLEFLIYFQGNSAPDKSGLPSDRFSAERTGGSVSTLTIQRTQQEDSAVYLCASTKGGTAINQPQHFGDGTRLSIL.

This clone has a handful of counts. The chain is built from TRBV30 and TRBJ1-1; the D gene is possibly TRBD1 (5 bases). The CDR3 contains 14 residues. CDR1 is GTSNPN and CDR2 is SVGIG in the germline V gene (reference sequence). V was trimmed by 0 bases and J by 3 bases, leaving 11 bases between them. CDR3 in DNA: TGTGCCTGGAGTGTCTCGGTCAGGGACACTGAAGCTTTCTTT. Translating it yields CAWSVSVRDTEAFF. Variable domain in full (rest from reference TRBV30 and TRBJ1-1): SQTIHQWPATLVQPVGSPLSLECTVEGTSNPNLYWYRQAAGRGLQLLFYSVGIGQISSEVPQNLSASRPQDRQFILSSKKLLLSDSGFYLCAWSVSVRDTEAFFGQGTRLTVV.

V usage is TRBV11-2 and J usage is TRBJ2-3; 9 bases match TRBD1. V lost 4 bases, J lost 1 base, and 0 bases stayed unmatched. Germline lookup yields CDR1 SGHAT and CDR2 FQNNGV. This CDR3 spans 14 amino acids. CDR3 loop: CASSWDRGTDTQYF. CDR3 in DNA: TGTGCCAGCAGCTGGGACAGGGGCACAGATACGCAGTATTTT. The whole variable domain, remainder taken from reference TRBV11-2 and TRBJ2-3, is EAGVAQSPRYKIIEKRQSVAFWCNPISGHATLYWYQQILGQGPKLLIQFQNNGVVDDSQLPKDRFSAERLKGVDSTLKIQPAKLEDSAVYLCASSWDRGTDTQYFGPGTRLTVL.

The chain recombines TRBV6-5 with TRBJ2-7, with a weak D call TRBD2 (6 bases). Germline V gene sequence: CDR1 MNHEY, CDR2 SVGAGI. Trimming removed 6 bases from V and 3 bases from J, with 9 bases in between. This CDR3 is built from 12 residues. The CDR3 spells CASRTGVYEQYF. As DNA, the CDR3 is TGTGCCAGCAGGACGGGGGTCTACGAGCAGTACTTC.

A few counts support this clone. The chain couples TRBV11-2 to TRBJ2-7; a weak D match, TRBD1 (8 bases). This CDR3 spans 17 amino acids. The germline V gene has CDR1 SGHAT and CDR2 FQNNGV. Trimming left V 5 bases short and J 4 bases short, with 24 bases between. The CDR3 nucleotides are TGTGCCAGCAGCCCGCTGGAGCGGGACAGGAGGGTGTACGAGCAGTACTTC. It yields the protein CASSPLERDRRVYEQYF.

Many counts were recorded for this clone. The chain carries TRBV19 and TRBJ2-1; 11 positions match TRBD1. Germline V gene sequence: CDR1 LNHDA, CDR2 SQIVND (reference sequence). The CDR3 is 16 amino acids. The V segment lost 6 bases and the J segment 4 bases; nucleotides outside the gene matches: 8. CDR3 sequence: CASRRAGTGGYNEQFF. CDR3 sequence (DNA): TGTGCCAGTAGGAGAGCCGGGACAGGGGGTTACAATGAGCAGTTCTTC.